This T cell receptor (beta chain) is from a study of blood T cell repertoires in COVID-19. Assay: immunoSEQ multiplex PCR; the TCRdb copy retains only in-frame clones and omits some. Of some 50,000 clones listed, around 84% were seen once; the top ten hold under 9%. Looked up from germline, CDR1 is SGHAT and CDR2 is FQNNGV. The CDR3 spans 14 residues. The V segment lost 9 bases and the J segment 3 bases; nucleotides outside the gene matches: 10. The TCR sequence derives from a human donor in a cohort sampled during active COVID-19. The material sequenced was peripheral blood. The genes are TRBV11-2 and TRBJ2-7; 8 bases line up with TRBD2. The CDR3 protein is CASNRAGAHYEQYF. DNA for the CDR3: TGTGCCAGTAACCGAGCGGGAGCCCACTACGAGCAGTACTTC.